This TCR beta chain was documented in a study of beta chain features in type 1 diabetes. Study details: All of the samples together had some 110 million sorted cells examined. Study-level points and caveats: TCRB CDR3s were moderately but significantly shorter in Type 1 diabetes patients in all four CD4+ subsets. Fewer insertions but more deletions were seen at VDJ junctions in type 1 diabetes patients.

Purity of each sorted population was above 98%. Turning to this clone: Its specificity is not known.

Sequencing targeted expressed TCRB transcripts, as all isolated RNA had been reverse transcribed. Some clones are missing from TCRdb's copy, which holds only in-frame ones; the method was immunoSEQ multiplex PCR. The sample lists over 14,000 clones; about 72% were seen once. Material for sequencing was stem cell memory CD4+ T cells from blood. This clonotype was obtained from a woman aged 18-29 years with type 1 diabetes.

The CDR3: CASLAGGMAETQYF. The DNA for the CDR3 is TGTGCCAGTCTAGCGGGAGGAATGGCAGAGACCCAGTACTTC. The chain combines TRBV28 with TRBJ2-5; 11 bases align to TRBD2. The CDR3 length is 14 residues. Looked up from germline, CDR1 is MDHEN and CDR2 is SYDVKM. J was trimmed by 4 bases and V by 9 bases; bases with no gene match: 7.